A single sample gave rise to the 29 T cell receptor beta chains below, sequenced in a study of T cell responses to AZD1222 COVID-19 vaccine. Generated by immunoSEQ multiplex PCR, the TCRdb table keeps only in-frame clones and is missing some. The data show roughly 120,000 clones, with nearly 90% seen just once and almost 4.5% held by the top ten. This sample comprised peripheral blood, obtained on day 0 of AZD1222 vaccination. The receptors originated from an adult in good health.

The V and J genes are TRBV29-1 and TRBJ1-2; 8 nucleotides agree with TRBD1. J was trimmed by 8 bases and V by 1 base; bases with no gene match: 12. This CDR3 has 15 residues. Germline loops: CDR1 SQVTM, CDR2 ANQGSEA. The CDR3 DNA sequence: TGCAGCGTTGAAGCTTGGGGGCAGGGGGCGCGGGGCTACACCTTC. This codes for CSVEAWGQGARGYTF.

The DNA for the CDR3 is TGTGCCAGCAGTTTCAGGGGGTACACTGAAGCTTTCTTT. Translating gives CASSFRGYTEAFF. This rearrangement joins TRBV11-3 to TRBJ1-1; 7 nucleotides agree with TRBD1. The CDR3 loop spans 13 amino acids. The germline CDR1 and CDR2 sequences are SGHNT and YENEEA. Unmatched junction bases numbered 4, after V lost 6 bases and J lost 3 bases.

The chain has TRBV9 and TRBJ2-3; no firm D call. Germline lookup yields CDR1 SGDLS and CDR2 YYNGEE. The CDR3 has 15 residues. Trimming shortened V by 3 bases and J by 2 bases, and 13 bases separated the two germline ends. The CDR3 loop is CASSETGIPTDTQYF. In DNA form, the CDR3 reads TGTGCCAGCAGCGAAACGGGCATCCCCACAGATACGCAGTATTTT.

This clone was seen more than once but under ten times. The V and J genes are TRBV24-1 and TRBJ2-3; tentatively, D is TRBD2 (5 bases). CDR1 is KGHDR and CDR2 is SFDVKD in the germline V gene. V gave up 11 bases and J gave up 0 bases, with 11 bases separating them. This CDR3 contains 13 residues. CDR3 loop: CASSATSTDTQYF. CDR3 nucleotides: TGTGCCAGTAGCGCCACCAGCACAGATACGCAGTATTTT.

This chain links TRBV7-2 with TRBJ1-1, with unresolved D. From germline, CDR1 is SGHTA and CDR2 FQGNSA. Deletions cut 3 bases from V and 2 bases from J, with 7 bases between. The CDR3 spans 13 residues. Here the CDR3 reads CASSLTGNTEAFF. CDR3 sequence (DNA): TGTGCCAGCAGCTTGACGGGAAACACTGAAGCTTTCTTT. Combining the CDR3 with reference TRBV7-2 and TRBJ1-1 gives the whole variable domain GAGVSQSPSNKVTEKGKDVELRCDPISGHTALYWYRQSLGQGLEFLIYFQGNSAPDKSGLPSDRFSAERTGGSVSTLTIQRTQQEDSAVYLCASSLTGNTEAFFGQGTRLTVV.

The count of this clone is one. The chain employs TRBV6-4 and TRBJ1-6; D is unresolved. V shed 3 bases and J shed 7 bases, with 7 bases lying between them. The CDR3 loop spans 13 amino acids. The germline CDR1 and CDR2 sequences are MRHNA and SNTAGT. CDR3 in DNA: TGTGCCAGCAGTGAAGTGGAGAATTCACCCCTCCACTTT. It is translated as CASSEVENSPLHF.

V and J are TRBV7-8 and TRBJ2-3, with 9 bases identical to TRBD2. J gave up 0 bases and V 1 base, and 14 bases lay outside the gene matches. This CDR3 comprises 20 residues. The germline gives CDR1 SGHVS, CDR2 FQNEAQ. CDR3 loop: CASSLVGLATYISSTDTQYF. CDR3 nucleotide sequence: TGTGCCAGCAGCTTAGTTGGACTAGCGACATATATATCTAGCACAGATACGCAGTATTTT.

The CDR3: CASSELTGVRNTIYF. The CDR3 bases are TGTGCCAGCAGTGAACTGACAGGCGTCAGAAACACCATATATTTT. The V and J genes are TRBV2 and TRBJ1-3, with D possibly matching TRBD1 (6 bases). With 2 bases removed from V and 5 bases from J, the gap between germline ends came to 13 bases. Per the germline V gene, CDR1 is SNHLY and CDR2 is FYNNEI. The CDR3 is 15 residues long.

CDR3 DNA sequence: TGTGCCAGCTCACCAAACAACGGAGAGAACACTGAAGCTTTCTTT. Translating it yields CASSPNNGENTEAFF. The chain recombines TRBV18 with TRBJ1-1; D is uncertain. The CDR3 runs to 15 residues. The germline CDR1 and CDR2 sequences are KGHSH and LQKENI. Trimming took 2 bases from V and 1 from J, leaving 11 bases between them.

V gene TRBV7-8 combines with J gene TRBJ2-5, with 9 bases matching TRBD2. This CDR3 is built from 18 residues. The germline gives CDR1 SGHVS, CDR2 FQNEAQ. With 1 base clipped from V and 5 bases from J, the junction kept 14 bases outside the gene matches. Here the CDR3 DNA reads TGTGCCAGCAGCTTAGAGGCGGCGAGCGGGGGGCCCGGGGAGACCCAGTACTTC. It codes for CASSLEAASGGPGETQYF.

The chain links TRBV6-5 to TRBJ2-3, with 9 bases identical to TRBD1. V shed 6 bases and J 0 bases; nucleotides not matched to a gene: 4. This CDR3 has 15 amino acids. Germline loops: CDR1 MNHEY, CDR2 SVGAGI. The CDR3 reads CASRGTGRSTDTQYF. The CDR3 nucleotides read TGTGCCAGCAGGGGGACAGGGCGTAGCACAGATACGCAGTATTTT.

The chain recombines TRBV6-2 or TRBV6-3 with TRBJ2-4, with D unresolved. This CDR3 comprises 16 residues. Germline V gene data show CDR1 as MNHEY and CDR2 as SVGEGT. V was clipped by 0 bases and J by 0 bases, with 9 bases between them. CDR3 in amino acids: CASSYSPNQAKNIQYF. CDR3 in DNA: TGTGCCAGCAGTTACTCACCCAATCAAGCCAAAAACATTCAGTACTTC.

The chain combines TRBV19 with TRBJ2-1, with 9 bases fitting TRBD2. V lost 5 bases to trimming and J lost 6 bases; unmatched junction nucleotides: 8. The CDR3 has 15 amino acids. CDR1 LNHDA and CDR2 SQIVND come from the germline V gene (reference sequence). As DNA, the CDR3 is TGTGCCAGTAGTGGCCTTGCGGGGGGGTTCAATGAGCAGTTCTTC. It specifies CASSGLAGGFNEQFF.

The genes are TRBV19 and TRBJ2-4; D possibly corresponds to TRBD1 (5 bases). V gave up 4 bases and J gave up 5 bases, with 12 bases separating them. CDR1 LNHDA and CDR2 SQIVND come from the germline V gene (reference sequence). CDR3 size: 14 residues. CDR3 in amino acids: CASSKAGSQNIQYF. The CDR3 bases are TGTGCCAGTAGTAAGGCAGGGTCCCAAAACATTCAGTACTTC. Looking up the rest from reference TRBV19 and TRBJ2-4 gives the full variable domain: DGGITQSPKYLFRKEGQNVTLSCEQNLNHDAMYWYRQDPGQGLRLIYYSQIVNDFQKGDIAEGYSVSREKKESFPLTVTSAQKNPTAFYLCASSKAGSQNIQYFGAGTRLSVL.

The V and J genes are TRBV2 and TRBJ1-1; 7 nucleotides match TRBD1. J gave up 4 bases and V 8 bases, and 7 bases lay outside the gene matches. Germline CDR1 reads SNHLY; CDR2 reads FYNNEI. The CDR3 runs to 13 residues. In DNA, the CDR3 is TGTGCCAGCGCGGAGACAGGGTTCACTGAAGCTTTCTTT. The encoded protein is CASAETGFTEAFF.

V usage is TRBV10-1 and J usage is TRBJ1-5; no firm D call. The V end lost 3 bases, the J end lost 8 bases, and 11 bases lay between the germline ends. Germline V gene lookup returns CDR1 WNHNN and CDR2 SYGVQD (reference sequence). This CDR3 comprises 13 residues. CDR3 in amino acids: CASSDNVSEPQHF. In DNA form, the CDR3 reads TGCGCCAGCAGTGACAATGTTTCCGAGCCCCAGCATTTT.

The rearrangement links TRBV28 to TRBJ1-5; the D is unclear. Deletions cut 6 bases from V and 9 bases from J, with 12 bases between. Looked up from germline, CDR1 is MDHEN and CDR2 is SYDVKM. The CDR3 runs 12 residues. The CDR3 reads CASSPRPWPQHF. Here the CDR3 DNA reads TGTGCCAGCAGCCCCCGTCCCTGGCCCCAGCATTTT.

This sequence joins TRBV28 and TRBJ1-6; D uncertain. This CDR3 region has 13 residues. CDR1 and CDR2 (germline): MDHEN, SYDVKM. V dropped 3 bases and J dropped 5 bases, with 5 bases sitting between them. CDR3 nucleotides: TGTGCCAGCAGTTTGCGCCATAATTCACCCCTCCACTTT. It yields the protein CASSLRHNSPLHF.

V and J are TRBV4-1 and TRBJ2-3; 7 bases line up with TRBD2. Trimming at V came to 1 base and at J to 4 bases, leaving 2 bases not matched to a gene. Per the germline V gene, CDR1 is MGHRA and CDR2 is YSYEKL. This CDR3 region has 14 residues. The CDR3 nucleotides read TGCGCCAGCAGCCAAGGTGGGGGGGCAGATACGCAGTATTTT. Amino acids: CASSQGGGADTQYF.

The J gene is TRBJ2-1, the V gene TRBV12-5; 9 bases are a match to TRBD2. The germline V gene has CDR1 LGHNT and CDR2 FRNRAP. The trim removed 7 bases at V and 3 bases at J, leaving 4 bases unmatched. This CDR3 region has 14 residues. The CDR3 loop is CASAPSGIYNEQFF. The CDR3 bases are TGTGCTAGTGCCCCTAGCGGGATCTACAATGAGCAGTTCTTC.

A few counts support this clone. The chain couples TRBV5-1 to TRBJ2-7; tentative D call: TRBD2 (5 bases). CDR3 length: 15 residues. Trimming shortened V by 1 base and J by 2 bases, and 13 bases separated the two germline ends. Germline CDR1 SGHRS, CDR2 YFSETQ. CDR3 residues: CASSLISGSAYEQYF. DNA of the CDR3: TGCGCCAGCAGCTTGATTTCGGGGTCCGCCTACGAGCAGTACTTC.

The genes are TRBV9 and TRBJ2-3; 8 bases match TRBD2. V lost 4 bases to trimming and J lost 3 bases; unmatched junction nucleotides: 10. The CDR3 is 16 residues long. Germline-derived CDR1 and CDR2 are SGDLS and YYNGEE. The CDR3 reads CASSPRAGEKTDTQYF. CDR3 DNA: TGTGCCAGCAGCCCACGAGCGGGAGAAAAAACAGATACGCAGTATTTT.

V usage is TRBV5-6 and J usage is TRBJ1-3, with D perhaps TRBD1 (5 bases). V gave up 0 bases and J gave up 0 bases, with 13 bases separating them. Per the germline V gene, CDR1 is SGHDT and CDR2 is YYEEEE. The CDR3 length is 17 residues. Written as DNA, the CDR3 is TGTGCCAGCAGCTTGGACCAAAGGGGCCACTCTGGAAACACCATATATTTT. Translating gives CASSLDQRGHSGNTIYF.

The chain joins TRBV19 to TRBJ1-5; unclear D gene. Between the trimmed V and J ends, which lost 3 bases and 4 bases, there was a span of 16 bases. The CDR3 consists of 16 residues. Germline V gene data show CDR1 as LNHDA and CDR2 as SQIVND (reference sequence). The CDR3 sequence is CASSINLAAGNQPQHF. The CDR3 DNA is TGTGCCAGTAGTATTAATTTGGCAGCCGGTAATCAGCCCCAGCATTTT.

This chain uses TRBV7-6 with TRBJ2-1; tentatively, D is TRBD2 (5 bases). V was pared by 5 bases and J by 4 bases, with 6 bases between. The CDR3 is 12 amino acids. Per germline, CDR1 SGHVS and CDR2 FNYEAQ. The CDR3, as DNA: TGTGCCAGCAGCCGACTATACAATGAGCAGTTCTTC. This gives the protein CASSRLYNEQFF.

The chain employs TRBV28 and TRBJ1-5; maybe TRBD1 (6 bases). The CDR3 has 14 amino acids. CDR1 is MDHEN and CDR2 is SYDVKM in the germline V gene. The V end was cut by 6 bases, the J end by 5 bases, with 14 bases between. CDR3 bases: TGTGCCAGCAGCTCTGGAGGGGGTCATCAGCCCCAGCATTTT. Translation gives CASSSGGGHQPQHF.

The chain is built from TRBV19 and TRBJ1-2; perhaps TRBD1 as D (6 bases). Between the trimmed V and J ends, which lost 5 bases and 8 bases, there was a span of 15 bases. This CDR3 has 13 residues. Germline CDR1 LNHDA, CDR2 SQIVND (reference sequence). The CDR3 protein is CASSQRAGVGYTF. The CDR3 DNA reads as TGTGCCAGTAGTCAAAGGGCAGGGGTAGGCTACACCTTC.

V usage is TRBV28 and J usage is TRBJ2-7; either TRBD1 or TRBD2 may supply D (5 bases each). The germline V gene encodes CDR1 MDHEN and CDR2 SYDVKM. The CDR3 spans 13 residues. Trimming pared 3 bases from V and 3 bases from J, leaving 9 bases between. The CDR3 coding sequence is TGTGCCAGCAGTTTTGGGGGAATCTACGAGCAGTACTTC. Protein sequence: CASSFGGIYEQYF.

The chain links TRBV15 to TRBJ1-4; no firm D call. The germline V gene has CDR1 LNHNV and CDR2 YYDKDF (reference sequence). The CDR3 extends over 15 amino acids. Trimming shortened V by 1 base and J by 5 bases, and 11 bases separated the two germline ends. For the CDR3, the DNA is TGTGCCACCAGCAGAGGCCCCCTGCGGAATGAAAAACTGTTTTTT. Residues: CATSRGPLRNEKLFF.